These 14 T cell receptor beta chains were all obtained from the same sample, sequenced in a study of blood T cell repertoires in COVID-19. TCRdb keeps only in-frame clones here, not all; method: immunoSEQ multiplex PCR. The table includes 75,000 to 100,000 clones, about 85% detected once. Sequencing was performed on peripheral blood. Source of these receptors: a man between 60 and 75 years old with acute or convalescent COVID-19.

The V and J genes are TRBV14 and TRBJ1-6; TRBD1 matches 7 bases. Germline CDR1 and CDR2: SGHDN and FVKESK. Unmatched junction bases numbered 5, after V lost 1 base and J lost 5 bases. The CDR3 totals 16 residues. DNA for the CDR3: TGTGCCAGCAGCCAAGTAGTGGGACAGAATAATTCACCCCTCCACTTT. This sequence encodes CASSQVVGQNNSPLHF. Variable domain in full (rest from reference TRBV14 and TRBJ1-6): EAGVTQFPSHSVIEKGQTVTLRCDPISGHDNLYWYRRVMGKEIKFLLHFVKESKQDESGMPNNRFLAERTGGTYSTLKVQPAELEDSGVYFCASSQVVGQNNSPLHFGNGTRLTVT.

This chain links TRBV15 with TRBJ2-7; maybe TRBD1 (5 bases). Germline CDR1 and CDR2: LNHNV and YYDKDF (reference sequence). CDR3 length: 16 amino acids. The V and J ends lost 1 base and 2 bases respectively, with 15 bases between them. CDR3 region: CATSRGGATDPYEQYF. The CDR3 DNA reads as TGTGCCACCAGCAGAGGGGGCGCGACGGACCCCTACGAGCAGTACTTC.

This chain joins TRBV19 and TRBJ2-1; 7 bases line up with TRBD2. V was pared by 4 bases and J by 11 bases, with 5 bases of the junction left unmatched. The CDR3 totals 12 residues. CDR1 is LNHDA, CDR2 SQIVND, per germline (reference sequence). CDR3 amino acids: CASSKVAGKQFF. Written as DNA, the CDR3 is TGTGCCAGTAGTAAGGTAGCGGGTAAGCAGTTCTTC.

This clone is a singleton in its sample. V and J are TRBV18 and TRBJ2-7; D call uncertain. This CDR3 region has 14 residues. Trimming took off 2 bases at V and 1 base at J, with 9 bases between the two ends. Germline lookup yields CDR1 KGHSH and CDR2 LQKENI. CDR3 sequence (DNA): TGTGCCAGCTCACCAGGGCGTCGTTCCTACGAGCAGTACTTC. Residues: CASSPGRRSYEQYF.

This chain joins TRBV6-2 or TRBV6-3 and TRBJ2-2; D is perhaps TRBD1 (6 bases). The V end was cut by 2 bases, the J end by 1 base, with 8 bases between. CDR1 is MNHEY, CDR2 SVGEGT, per germline. The CDR3 totals 15 residues. CDR3 nucleotides: TGTGCCAGCAGTTACCGACAGGTGAACACCGGGGAGCTGTTTTTT. This sequence encodes CASSYRQVNTGELFF.

The chain uses TRBV12-1 and TRBJ2-3; the table names TRBD2, a call not compared with the DNA. TRBV12-1 is tagged as a pseudogene. This CDR3 comprises 16 residues. The CDR3 region has the DNA TGTGCCAGCAGCGCCGGAGCGGGGGACAACACAGATACGCAGTATTTT. It encodes CASSAGAGDNTDTQYF.

The chain joins TRBV29-1 to TRBJ1-4, with D perhaps matching TRBD1 (6 bases). Germline CDR1 is SQVTM and CDR2 is ANQGSEA. The CDR3 spans 13 residues. V dropped 7 bases and J dropped 3 bases, with 12 bases sitting between them. The CDR3 nucleotides are TGCAGCGCAACCACAGGGTCTAATGAAAAACTGTTTTTT. Translating gives CSATTGSNEKLFF.

The V and J genes are TRBV19 and TRBJ2-3; TRBD2 matches at 11 bases. The CDR3 sequence is 16 residues long. Trimming removed 7 bases from V and 2 bases from J; junction bases left unmatched: 8. Germline V lookup: CDR1 LNHDA, CDR2 SQIVND (reference sequence). This CDR3 reads CASTGGLADFTDTQYF. CDR3 DNA sequence: TGTGCCAGTACCGGGGGACTAGCGGATTTCACAGATACGCAGTATTTT.

This clone has a handful of counts. The rearrangement uses TRBV5-6 and TRBJ2-1, with D possibly TRBD1 on 5 matching bases. The germline gives CDR1 SGHDT, CDR2 YYEEEE. Between the trimmed V and J ends, which lost 2 bases and 3 bases, there was a span of 18 bases. CDR3 length: 17 amino acids. The CDR3: CASSLWGAFRNYNEQFF. The CDR3 DNA reads as TGTGCCAGCAGCTTATGGGGCGCGTTTAGGAACTACAATGAGCAGTTCTTC.

The genes are TRBV6-5 and TRBJ1-2, with D perhaps matching TRBD1 (6 bases). CDR1 is MNHEY, CDR2 SVGAGI, per germline. The CDR3 consists of 13 residues. V was pared by 6 bases and J by 7 bases, with 15 bases between. The CDR3 DNA reads TGTGCCAGCAGCCGACAGGAGTTCGTTGGCTACACCTTC. This gives the protein CASSRQEFVGYTF.

The CDR3 coding sequence is TGTGCCAGCAGCCAAAGGGGCGGCGGGGGAAGGGCCTCTCTTGGCTACACCTTC. Translated, it gives CASSQRGGGGRASLGYTF. This sequence joins TRBV16 and TRBJ1-2, with a tentative D call TRBD1 (5 bases). This CDR3 is 18 amino acids long. Trimming shortened V by 2 bases and J by 7 bases, and 26 bases separated the two germline ends. Germline values: CDR1 KGHSY, CDR2 FQNENV.

Remarks on this clone: The junction does not match germline at one end; this may be a read error. V gene TRBV7-7 combines with J gene TRBJ2-3; TRBD2 matches at 10 bases. The germline CDR1 and CDR2 sequences are SSHAT and FNYEAQ (reference sequence). The CDR3 consists of 16 residues. The CDR3 coding sequence is TGTGCTAGCAGCTTAGCGCATAGCGGGGGGTCAGATACGCAGTATTTT. Residues: CASSLAHSGGSDTQYF.

This chain uses TRBV21-1 with TRBJ2-5; the table's D call of TRBD2 was not tested on the DNA. TRBV21-1 is tagged as a pseudogene. This CDR3 comprises 20 residues. The CDR3 region has the DNA TGTGCCAGCAGCAAATGCGCCGACGACGGACTAGCGGGTTTCCAAGAGACCCAGTACTTC. Its protein product is CASSKCADDGLAGFQETQYF.

The V and J genes are TRBV19 and TRBJ1-5; D remains ambiguous. The CDR3 sequence is 14 residues long. V lost 10 bases, J lost 2 bases, and 15 bases lay in between. Per germline, CDR1 LNHDA and CDR2 SQIVND (reference sequence). CDR3 nucleotide sequence: TGTGCCACCCGCACCGCTGGAGGCAATCAGCCCCAGCATTTT. The encoded protein is CATRTAGGNQPQHF. The whole variable domain, remainder taken from reference TRBV19 and TRBJ1-5, is DGGITQSPKYLFRKEGQNVTLSCEQNLNHDAMYWYRQDPGQGLRLIYYSQIVNDFQKGDIAEGYSVSREKKESFPLTVTSAQKNPTAFYLCATRTAGGNQPQHFGDGTRLSIL.